Listed here is a single T cell receptor beta chain. Its antigen is unidentified. These data come from a study of T cell responses to AZD1222 COVID-19 vaccine. Study-level points and caveats: Repertoire sampling happened only post peak T cell response. The span of vaccine-associated CD4 TCRs extended across spike, with dominance at 160-218 and 743-854.

Germline loops: CDR1 SEHNR, CDR2 FQNEAQ (reference sequence). J lost 2 bases, V lost 3 bases, and 6 bases had no gene match. The CDR3 runs to 16 residues. Sequenced by immunoSEQ multiplex PCR; TCRdb stores in-frame clones only, minus some. The sample includes 150,000 to 200,000 clones, over 80% of them seen just once. The sample was peripheral blood, taken on day 0 of AZD1222 vaccination. V gene TRBV7-9 combines with J gene TRBJ2-3; 9 nucleotides match TRBD1. The clonotype comes from an adult in good health. CDR3 sequence reads: CASSFRDRVLTDTQYF. The DNA for the CDR3 is TGTGCCAGCAGCTTCCGGGACAGGGTACTCACAGATACGCAGTATTTT.